Below are 6 T cell receptor beta chains sequenced from a single sample in a study of shared T cell receptors in the human thymus (dated by TCRdb to the early 2020s). Libraries were built with the immunoSEQ multiplex PCR assay. TCRdb retrieved this table from immuneACCESS and kept in-frame rearrangements only. Not all clones are present; in checked studies, unresolved V genes account for under half, and no reason is known for the remainder. Recorded for this sample are about 540,000 clones; 75% to 80% of them occurred a single time. The ten largest clones take up around 0.012% of the sample. This same sample was also taken into another study, of human thymus T cells.

Sequencing was carried out using thymocytes. These receptor sequences come from a boy under two years old with a congenital heart defect. Donor details come from another sample of the same person, matched by shared clones.

V gene TRBV6-1 combines with J gene TRBJ2-7, with a tentative D call TRBD1 (5 bases). The CDR3 runs to 13 residues. CDR1 MNHNS and CDR2 SASEGT come from the germline V gene. Deletions cut 7 bases from V and 0 bases from J, with 10 bases between. CDR3 coding DNA: TGTGCCAGCATACGACAGCTCTCCTACGAGCAGTACTTC. Its protein product is CASIRQLSYEQYF.

The chain links TRBV10-2 to TRBJ2-7; 9 nucleotides line up with TRBD2. This CDR3 spans 14 amino acids. Germline values: CDR1 WSHSY, CDR2 SAAADI. V lost 10 bases and J lost 6; bases outside the gene matches: 13. For the CDR3, the DNA is TGCGCCACCACAGGACTAGCGCCCCTGACCGAGCAGTACTTC. Its protein product is CATTGLAPLTEQYF.

The chain has TRBV15 and TRBJ1-2, with TRBD1 matching over 8 bases. Germline V CDR1 and CDR2: LNHNV, YYDKDF (reference sequence). The ends lost 4 bases at V and 4 bases at J; junction bases unmatched: 5. This CDR3 is built from 14 residues. CDR3 loop: CATSKRTGLYGYTF. The CDR3 coding sequence is TGTGCCACCAGCAAACGGACAGGGCTCTATGGCTACACCTTC. The full variable domain, with the rest looked up from reference TRBV15 and TRBJ1-2, is DAMVIQNPRYQVTQFGKPVTLSCSQTLNHNVMYWYQQKSSQAPKLLFHYYDKDFNNEADTPDNFQSRRPNTSFCFLDIRSPGLGDTAMYLCATSKRTGLYGYTFGSGTRLTVV.

V and J are TRBV10-2 and TRBJ1-3; no firm D call. This CDR3 is 17 amino acids long. Trimming removed 8 bases from V and 0 bases from J, with 20 bases in between. Germline V gene sequence: CDR1 WSHSY, CDR2 SAAADI. In nucleotides, the CDR3 is TGCGCCAGCGGAACGCCCCGACACCGGAACTCTGGAAACACCATATATTTT. Its protein product is CASGTPRHRNSGNTIYF.

The rearrangement uses TRBV7-9 and TRBJ2-5; TRBD2 matches at 10 bases. The J segment lost 7 bases and the V segment lost 4 bases, leaving 18 bases of the junction unmatched. The germline V gene has CDR1 SEHNR and CDR2 FQNEAQ (reference sequence). The CDR3 sequence is 18 residues long. The CDR3: CASSSESAGGPGQVTQYF. CDR3 DNA: TGTGCCAGCAGCTCAGAGTCAGCGGGAGGGCCGGGCCAGGTGACCCAGTACTTC.

This clone was observed a handful of times. This chain uses TRBV4-3 with TRBJ2-3; tentative D call: TRBD2 (5 bases). V was cut by 3 bases and J by 0 bases, with 13 bases left in between. The CDR3 totals 16 residues. CDR1 is LGHNA and CDR2 is YSLEER in the germline V gene. The CDR3 DNA is TGCGCCAGCAGCCAGCACCCAGCGGTTAGCACAGATACGCAGTATTTT. This encodes CASSQHPAVSTDTQYF.